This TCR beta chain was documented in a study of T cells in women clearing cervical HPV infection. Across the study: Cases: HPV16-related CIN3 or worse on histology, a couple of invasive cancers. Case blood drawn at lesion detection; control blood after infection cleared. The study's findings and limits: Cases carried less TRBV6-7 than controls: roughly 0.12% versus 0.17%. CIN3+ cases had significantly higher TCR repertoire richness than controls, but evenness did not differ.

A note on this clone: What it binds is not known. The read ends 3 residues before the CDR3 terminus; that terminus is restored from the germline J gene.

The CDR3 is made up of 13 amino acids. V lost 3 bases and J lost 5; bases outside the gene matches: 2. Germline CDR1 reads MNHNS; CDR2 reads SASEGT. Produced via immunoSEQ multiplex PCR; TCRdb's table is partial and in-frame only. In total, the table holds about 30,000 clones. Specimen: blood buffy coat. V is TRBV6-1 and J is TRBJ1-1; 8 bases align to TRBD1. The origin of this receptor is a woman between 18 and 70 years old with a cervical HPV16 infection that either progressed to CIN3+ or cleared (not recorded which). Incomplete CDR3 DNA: TGTGCCAGCAGTGAGGACAGGGCAACTGAA. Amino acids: CASSEDRATE. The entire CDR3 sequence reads CASSEDRATEAFF.